These 14 T cell receptor beta chains were sequenced from one sample in a study of tumor-infiltrating lymphocytes in oesophageal squamous cell carcinoma. TCRdb used MiXCR to reprocess the PCR reads, holding one entry per CDR3 protein. The sample has roughly 3,700 distinct CDR3 sequences; more than 13% are singletons. Source material: esophageal tumor tissue. The receptors come from a male donor with esophageal squamous cell carcinoma.

This clonotype was picked up a small number of times. This rearrangement joins TRBV19 to TRBJ1-3; weak D call: TRBD1 (5 bases). The CDR3 contains 19 residues. The ends were cut back, 5 bases at V and 0 bases at J, with 23 bases in the middle. CDR1 is LNHDA and CDR2 is SQIVND in the germline V gene (reference sequence). The CDR3 nucleotides are TGTGCCAGTAGTCCAACTCATGGGGGGACCGTAAGCTCTGGAAACACCATATATTTT. Its protein product is CASSPTHGGTVSSGNTIYF.

Many counts were recorded for this clonotype. The V gene is TRBV27, the J gene TRBJ2-7; 7 bases agree with TRBD1. The CDR3 consists of 14 residues. V gave up 5 bases and J gave up 2 bases; unmatched junction bases: 6. CDR1 and CDR2 from the germline V gene are MNHEY and SMNVEV (reference sequence). CDR3 nucleotide sequence: TGTGCCAGCAGTCCCTGGACAGGTACCTACGAGCAGTACTTC. This sequence encodes CASSPWTGTYEQYF.

In this sample, this clonotype is medium-sized (0.01 to 0.1%). The chain uses TRBV7-9 and TRBJ1-2; 8 positions match TRBD1. The trim removed 3 bases at V and 6 bases at J, leaving 3 bases unmatched. This CDR3 contains 13 residues. The germline CDR1 and CDR2 sequences are SEHNR and FQNEAQ (reference sequence). CDR3 DNA: TGTGCCAGCAGCTTTGGGGGACAGGATGGCTACACCTTC. Amino acids: CASSFGGQDGYTF.

In its sample, this clonotype is medium-sized. The chain employs TRBV6-1 and TRBJ1-6; 9 bases line up with TRBD1. V shed 4 bases, J shed 7 bases, and the junction held 2 bases outside the gene matches. The CDR3 is made up of 14 amino acids. Germline lookup yields CDR1 MNHNS and CDR2 SASEGT. CDR3 coding DNA: TGTGCCAGCAGTGCCGGGACAGGGAATTCACCCCTCCACTTT. Its protein is CASSAGTGNSPLHF.

J is TRBJ2-3 and V is TRBV10-2, with TRBD2 as a possible D gene (5 bases). The germline V and J ends were trimmed by 8 bases and 14 bases, with 35 bases remaining between them. CDR1 is WSHSY, CDR2 SAAADI, per germline. This CDR3 is built from 17 residues. The CDR3 DNA is TGCGCCAGCGACAACCGGGCCGACCCCGTGAACACCGGGGAGCTGTATTTT. Its translation is CASDNRADPVNTGELYF.

This rearrangement joins TRBV19 to TRBJ2-7, with D perhaps TRBD2 (6 bases). The CDR3 contains 14 residues. Germline assignment: CDR1 LNHDA and CDR2 SQIVND (reference sequence). The V gene lost 0 bases and the J gene lost 1 base, with 7 bases spanning the gap. The CDR3 DNA follows: TGTGCCAGTAGTATAGAACGGGGGTCCTACGAGCAGTACTTC. Translating gives CASSIERGSYEQYF.

This clonotype is judged medium-sized. V and J are TRBV5-6 and TRBJ2-7; D not resolved. Trimming shortened V by 1 base and J by 0 bases, and 14 bases separated the two germline ends. The CDR3 runs to 16 residues. From germline, CDR1 is SGHDT and CDR2 YYEEEE. The CDR3 nucleotides are TGTGCCAGCAGCTTGAACGGACGGTTTAGCTCCTACGAGCAGTACTTC. Translated, it gives CASSLNGRFSSYEQYF.

This clonotype is deemed medium-sized (0.01 to 0.1%). The chain uses TRBV6-1 and TRBJ2-3; D is perhaps TRBD1 (6 bases). This CDR3 comprises 15 residues. Germline lookup yields CDR1 MNHNS and CDR2 SASEGT. Deletions cut 3 bases from V and 6 bases from J, with 16 bases between. CDR3 in amino acids: CASSETGFVTDTQYF. The CDR3 nucleotides are TGTGCCAGCAGTGAGACAGGTTTCGTGACGGATACGCAGTATTTT.

This clonotype has only a few counts. The DNA of the CDR3 is TGTGCCACCAGCAGAGCGTCTAGCGGGCTAGCCAAAAACATTCAGTACTTC. Amino acids: CATSRASSGLAKNIQYF. The chain couples TRBV15 to TRBJ2-4, with TRBD2 matching over 8 bases. Germline V gene data show CDR1 as LNHNV and CDR2 as YYDKDF (reference sequence). J was trimmed by 0 bases and V by 1 base; bases with no gene match: 5. The CDR3 spans 17 residues.

CDR3 amino acids: CASAWGRTHPVWTF. The DNA of the CDR3 is TGTGCCAGCGCGTGGGGGAGAACCCACCCGGTATGGACCTTC. V and J are TRBV19 and TRBJ1-2; D might be TRBD1 (5 bases). Trimming took 9 bases from V and 14 from J, leaving 28 bases between them. The CDR3 has 14 residues. Looked up from germline, CDR1 is LNHDA and CDR2 is SQIVND (reference sequence). Looking up the rest from reference TRBV19 and TRBJ1-2 gives the full variable domain: DGGITQSPKYLFRKEGQNVTLSCEQNLNHDAMYWYRQDPGQGLRLIYYSQIVNDFQKGDIAEGYSVSREKKESFPLTVTSAQKNPTAFYLCASAWGRTHPVWTFGSGTRLTVV.

A remark on this clonotype: It may be a read error: a sequence one base away is much more abundant. V and J are TRBV12-3 or TRBV12-4 and TRBJ2-1; 7 positions agree with TRBD2. Unmatched junction bases numbered 12, after V lost 3 bases and J lost 10 bases. The CDR3 extends over 15 amino acids. Written as DNA, the CDR3 is TGTGCCAGCAGTTTGGGCGGGGGAAGCTCCTACGAGCAGTTCTTC. Encoded protein: CASSLGGGSSYEQFF.

This clonotype was counted between two and nine times. The CDR3 spells CASSPPLAAGYTF. The CDR3, as DNA: TGCGCCAGCAGCCCCCCGTTAGCGGCTGGCTACACCTTC. The chain recombines TRBV4-1 with TRBJ1-2; D is ambiguous. Germline CDR1 MGHRA, CDR2 YSYEKL. This CDR3 contains 13 residues. V was trimmed by 4 bases and J by 7 bases, leaving 13 bases between them.

This clonotype has a handful of counts. The V and J genes are TRBV2 and TRBJ2-7; D unclear. Trimming left V 5 bases short and J 4 bases short, with 3 bases between. CDR3 length: 10 amino acids. The germline CDR1 and CDR2 sequences are SNHLY and FYNNEI. The CDR3 DNA is TGTGCCAGCAGTCAGTACGAGCAGTACTTC. It encodes CASSQYEQYF.

The chain couples TRBV3-1 to TRBJ1-1, with 8 positions matching TRBD2. The J call may be mistaken, given a closer DNA end match to TRBJ2-1. The CDR3 sequence is 14 residues long. Germline assignment: CDR1 LGHDT and CDR2 YNNKEL (reference sequence). The CDR3 sequence: CASSFRGGYNEQFF. The CDR3 DNA reads TGTGCCAGCAGTTTTCGGGGGGGCTACAATGAGCAGTTCTTC.